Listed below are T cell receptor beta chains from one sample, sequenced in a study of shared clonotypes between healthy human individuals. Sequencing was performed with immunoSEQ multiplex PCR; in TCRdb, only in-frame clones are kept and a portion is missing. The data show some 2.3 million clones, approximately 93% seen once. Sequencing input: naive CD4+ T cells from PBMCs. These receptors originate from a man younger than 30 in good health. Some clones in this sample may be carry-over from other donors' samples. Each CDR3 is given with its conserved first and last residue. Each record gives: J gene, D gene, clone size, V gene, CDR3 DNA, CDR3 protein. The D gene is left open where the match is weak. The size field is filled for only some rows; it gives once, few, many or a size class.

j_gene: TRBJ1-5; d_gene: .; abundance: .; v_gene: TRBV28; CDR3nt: TGTGCCAGCAGTCCCCGTGGGGGGAGAGGTCAGCCCCAGCATTTT; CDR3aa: CASSPRGGRGQPQHF
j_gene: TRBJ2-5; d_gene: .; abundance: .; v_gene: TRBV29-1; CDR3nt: TGCAGCGTTGGAGGGATCCAAGAGACCCAGTACTTC; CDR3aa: CSVGGIQETQYF
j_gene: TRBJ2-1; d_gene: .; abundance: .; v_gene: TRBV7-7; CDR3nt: TGTGCCAGCAGCTTAACTAGGGGATATGAGCAGTTCTTC; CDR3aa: CASSLTRGYEQFF
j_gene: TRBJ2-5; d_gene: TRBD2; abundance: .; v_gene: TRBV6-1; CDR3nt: TGTGCCAGCAGTGCAATCCCGGGACTAGCGGGGACACAAGAGACCCAGTACTTC; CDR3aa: CASSAIPGLAGTQETQYF
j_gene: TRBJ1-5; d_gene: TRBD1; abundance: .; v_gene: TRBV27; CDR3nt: TGTGCCAGCAGAGGACAGGAAAATCAGCCCCAGCATTTT; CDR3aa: CASRGQENQPQHF
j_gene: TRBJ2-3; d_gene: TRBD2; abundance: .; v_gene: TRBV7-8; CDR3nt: TGTGCCAGCAGTGGACTAGCCTATGACACAGATACGCAGTATTTT; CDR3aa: CASSGLAYDTDTQYF
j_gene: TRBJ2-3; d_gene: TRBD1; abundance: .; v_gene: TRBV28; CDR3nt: TGTGCCAGCAGACCCGGGACAGTCACAGATACGCAGTATTTT; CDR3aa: CASRPGTVTDTQYF
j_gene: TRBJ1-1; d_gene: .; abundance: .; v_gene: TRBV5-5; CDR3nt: TGTGCCAGCAGCTTCGACAGGCCTATGAACACTGAAGCTTTCTTT; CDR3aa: CASSFDRPMNTEAFF
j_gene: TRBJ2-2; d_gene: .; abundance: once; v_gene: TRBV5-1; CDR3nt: TGCGCCAGCAGCTTGGGTCCCGGGACCGGGGAGCTGTTTTTT; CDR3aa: CASSLGPGTGELFF
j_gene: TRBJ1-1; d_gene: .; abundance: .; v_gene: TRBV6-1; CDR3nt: TGTGCCAGCAGTGAATTAGGCAACACGAACACTGAAGCTTTCTTT; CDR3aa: CASSELGNTNTEAFF
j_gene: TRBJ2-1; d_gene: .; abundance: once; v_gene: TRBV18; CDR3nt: TGTGCCAGCTCAGAAAACGTGGGGGTTGTAAACAATGAGCAGTTCTTC; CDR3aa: CASSENVGVVNNEQFF
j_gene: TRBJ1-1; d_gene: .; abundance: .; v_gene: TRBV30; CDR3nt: TGTGCCTGGAGTCGGACAGTCAACACTGAAGCTTTCTTT; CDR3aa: CAWSRTVNTEAFF
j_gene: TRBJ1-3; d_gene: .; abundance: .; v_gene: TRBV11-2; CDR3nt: TGTGCCAGCAGCTTAGGGGTTGGGGACACCATATATTTT; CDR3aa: CASSLGVGDTIYF
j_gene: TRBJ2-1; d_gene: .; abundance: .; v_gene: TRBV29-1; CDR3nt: TGCAGCGTTGAGAGGTTGGCAGGGACGAATGAGCAGTTCTTC; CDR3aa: CSVERLAGTNEQFF
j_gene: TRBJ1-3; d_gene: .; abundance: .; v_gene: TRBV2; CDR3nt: TGTGCCAGCAGTGAGGCCGGATCCGGTGGAAACACCATATATTTT; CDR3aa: CASSEAGSGGNTIYF
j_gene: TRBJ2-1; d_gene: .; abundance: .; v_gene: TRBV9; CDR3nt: TGTGCCAGCAGCCCGCGGAGGACTACCTACGATGAGCAGTTCTTC; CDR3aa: CASSPRRTTYDEQFF
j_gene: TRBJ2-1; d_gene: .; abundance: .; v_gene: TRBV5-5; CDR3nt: TGTGCCAGCAGCTTGGTTTTGGGTAATGAGCAGTTCTTC; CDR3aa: CASSLVLGNEQFF
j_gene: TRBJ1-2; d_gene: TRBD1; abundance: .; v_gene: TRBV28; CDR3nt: TGTGCCAGCAGCCAACCGGGACAGGGTGACTATGGCTACACCTTC; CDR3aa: CASSQPGQGDYGYTF
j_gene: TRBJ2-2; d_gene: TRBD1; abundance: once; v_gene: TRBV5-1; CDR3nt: TGCGCCAGCAGCTTGGTGGGACAGGGGTTCACCGGGGAGCTGTTTTTT; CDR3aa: CASSLVGQGFTGELFF
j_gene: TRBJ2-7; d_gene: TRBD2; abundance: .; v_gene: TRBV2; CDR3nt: TGTGCCAGCAGTGGGCTAGCGGGAGCGACGGGTGAGCAGTACTTC; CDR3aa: CASSGLAGATGEQYF
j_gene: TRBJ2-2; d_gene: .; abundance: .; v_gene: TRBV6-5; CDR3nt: TGTGCCAGTGCGGGACAGCGTACGAACACCGGGGAGCTGTTTTTT; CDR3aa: CASAGQRTNTGELFF
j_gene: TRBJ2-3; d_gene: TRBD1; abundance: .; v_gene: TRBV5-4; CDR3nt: TGTGCCAGCAGCTCATTTCCTAACAGGGGCCACACAGATACGCAGTATTTT; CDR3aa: CASSSFPNRGHTDTQYF
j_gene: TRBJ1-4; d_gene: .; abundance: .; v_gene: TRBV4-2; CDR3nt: TGTGCCAGCAGCCAAGATAGGTCTAGGAAACTGTTTTTT; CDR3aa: CASSQDRSRKLFF
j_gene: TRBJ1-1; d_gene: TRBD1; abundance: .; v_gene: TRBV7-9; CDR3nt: TGTGCCAGCAGCGCAGGACAGGTGAACACTGAAGCTTTCTTT; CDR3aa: CASSAGQVNTEAFF
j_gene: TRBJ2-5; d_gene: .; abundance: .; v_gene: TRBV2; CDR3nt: TGTGCCAGCCAACCCCGGAGGAGTAGAGAGACCCAGTACTTC; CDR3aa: CASQPRRSRETQYF
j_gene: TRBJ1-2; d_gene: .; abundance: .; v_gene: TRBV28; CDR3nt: TGTGCCAGCAGTTTGTCAGGGATCTATGGCTACACCTTC; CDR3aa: CASSLSGIYGYTF
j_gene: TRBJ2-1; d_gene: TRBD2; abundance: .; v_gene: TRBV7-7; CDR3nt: TGTGCCAGCAGCACCGGACTAGCTCTGGAGCAGTTCTTC; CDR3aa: CASSTGLALEQFF
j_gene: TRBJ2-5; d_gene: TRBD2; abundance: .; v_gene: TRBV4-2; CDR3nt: TGTGCCAGCAGCCAAGAGCCTGCGGGAGATGGCGAGACCCAGTACTTC; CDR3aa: CASSQEPAGDGETQYF
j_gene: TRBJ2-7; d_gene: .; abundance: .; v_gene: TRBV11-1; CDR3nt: TGTGCCAGCAGCTTAGCAGGGACGGTCTCCTACGAGCAGTACTTC; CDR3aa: CASSLAGTVSYEQYF
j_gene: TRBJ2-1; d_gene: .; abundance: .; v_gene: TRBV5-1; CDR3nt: TGCGCCAGCAGCTCCGCGAATCGAGAATACAATGAGCAGTTCTTC; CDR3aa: CASSSANREYNEQFF
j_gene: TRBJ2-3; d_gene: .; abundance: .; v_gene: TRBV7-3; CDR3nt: TGTGCCAGCAGCTTAGGGCAGGCAGATACGCAGTATTTT; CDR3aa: CASSLGQADTQYF
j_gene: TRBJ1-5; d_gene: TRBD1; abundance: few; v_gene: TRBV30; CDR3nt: TGTGCCTGGAGCAGGGACAGGGGCAATCAGCCCCAGCATTTT; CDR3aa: CAWSRDRGNQPQHF
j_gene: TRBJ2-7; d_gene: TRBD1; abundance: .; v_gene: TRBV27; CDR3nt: TGTGCCAGCAGTTCCCGCCGGACAGGACCCCACGAGCAGTACTTC; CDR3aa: CASSSRRTGPHEQYF
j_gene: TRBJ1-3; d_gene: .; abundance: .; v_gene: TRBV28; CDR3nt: TGTGCCAGCAGTTTGGGGGGGGCGTACTCTGGAAACACCATATATTTT; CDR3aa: CASSLGGAYSGNTIYF
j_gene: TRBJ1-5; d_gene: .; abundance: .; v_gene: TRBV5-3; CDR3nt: TGTGCCAGAATGAAGGGTACTATCCAGCCCCAGCATTTT; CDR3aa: CARMKGTIQPQHF
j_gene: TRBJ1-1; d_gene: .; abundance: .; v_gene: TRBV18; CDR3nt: TGTGCCAGCTCACCACAGGGGACGAACACTGAAGCTTTCTTT; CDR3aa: CASSPQGTNTEAFF
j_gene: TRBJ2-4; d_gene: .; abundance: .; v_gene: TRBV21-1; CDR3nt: TGTGCCAGCATGACAGGGTCCGTAGACATTCAGTACTTC; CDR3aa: CASMTGSVDIQYF
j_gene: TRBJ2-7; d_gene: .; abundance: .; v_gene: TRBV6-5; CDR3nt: TGTGCCAGCAGTTACGGGCAGTCCTACGAGCAGTACTTC; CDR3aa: CASSYGQSYEQYF
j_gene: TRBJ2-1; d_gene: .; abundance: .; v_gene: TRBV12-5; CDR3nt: TGTGCTAGTGGTTTGGGCCCGGGACAAGGCGCTTACAATGAGCAGTTCTTC; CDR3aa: CASGLGPGQGAYNEQFF
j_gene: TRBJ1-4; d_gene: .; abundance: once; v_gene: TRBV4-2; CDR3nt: TGTGCCAGCAGCCCCCTACCGCCAGGAAAGGGTGAAAAACTGTTTTTT; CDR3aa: CASSPLPPGKGEKLFF
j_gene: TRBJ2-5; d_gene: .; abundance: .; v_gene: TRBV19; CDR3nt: TGTGCCAGTAATTCCGGGACACACCAAGAGACCCAGTACTTC; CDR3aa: CASNSGTHQETQYF
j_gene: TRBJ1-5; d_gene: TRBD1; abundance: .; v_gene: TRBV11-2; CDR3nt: TGTGCCAGCAGCTTGGGACAGGGCGGTCAGCCCCAGCATTTT; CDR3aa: CASSLGQGGQPQHF
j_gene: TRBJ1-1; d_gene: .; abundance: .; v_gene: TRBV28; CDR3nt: TGTGCCAGCAGTTCAGGTCGCAGAACTGAAGCTTTCTTT; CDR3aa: CASSSGRRTEAFF
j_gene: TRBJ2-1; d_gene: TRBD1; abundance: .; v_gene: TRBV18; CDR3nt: TGTGCCAGCTCACCCACGGGACAGATTTACAATGAGCAGTTCTTC; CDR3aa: CASSPTGQIYNEQFF
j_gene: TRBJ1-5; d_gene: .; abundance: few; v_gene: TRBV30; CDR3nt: TGTGCCTGGAGTCTAAGGACCGGGCGGAGTCAGCCCCAGCATTTT; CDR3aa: CAWSLRTGRSQPQHF
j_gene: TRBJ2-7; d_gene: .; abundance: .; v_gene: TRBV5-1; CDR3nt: TGCGCCAGCACCTTATACTCCTACGAGCAGTACTTC; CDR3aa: CASTLYSYEQYF
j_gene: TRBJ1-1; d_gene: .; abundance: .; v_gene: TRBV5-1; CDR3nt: TGCGCCAGCAGCTTGGTAACAGTAGGAACTGAAGCTTTCTTT; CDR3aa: CASSLVTVGTEAFF
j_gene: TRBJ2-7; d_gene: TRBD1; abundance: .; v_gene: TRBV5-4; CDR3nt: TGTGCCAGCAGCAAAATAAAAAGACAGGGATGGGTCTACGAGCAGTACTTC; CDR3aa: CASSKIKRQGWVYEQYF
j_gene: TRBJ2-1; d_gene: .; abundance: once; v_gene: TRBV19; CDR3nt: TGTGCCAGTAGTATAGTACGTGGGAGGCAGTACAATGAGCAGTTCTTC; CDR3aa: CASSIVRGRQYNEQFF
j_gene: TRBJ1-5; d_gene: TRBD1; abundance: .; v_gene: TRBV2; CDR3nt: TGTGCCAGCCAGGGGGATAGCAATCAGCCCCAGCATTTT; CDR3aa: CASQGDSNQPQHF
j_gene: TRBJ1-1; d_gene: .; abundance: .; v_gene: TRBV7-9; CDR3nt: TGTGCCAGCAGTCCCTCGGGGGGGGCTGAAGCTTTCTTT; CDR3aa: CASSPSGGAEAFF
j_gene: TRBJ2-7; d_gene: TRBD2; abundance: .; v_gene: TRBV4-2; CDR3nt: TGTGCCAGCAGCCAAGGCGGATTAGCGGGAGGATACGAGCAGTACTTC; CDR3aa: CASSQGGLAGGYEQYF